This TCR beta chain was identified in a study of T-cell reconstitution after alpha-beta-depleted transplantation in children. This clonotype appeared a few times. Trimming shortened V by 2 bases and J by 2 bases, and 10 bases separated the two germline ends. The CDR3 extends over 14 amino acids. CDR1 is KGHSH and CDR2 is LQKENI in the germline V gene. TCRbeta library construction was performed incorporating unique molecular identifiers. TCRdb analysed the PCR reads with MiXCR anew, one entry per CDR3 protein. The table shows around 700,000 distinct CDR3 sequences, with 10% to 15% occurring only once. This chain joins TRBV18 and TRBJ2-7; D is ambiguous. The sequencing used PBMCs, collected before TCRalphabeta/CD19-depleted stem cell transplant. The receptor was isolated from a girl between 2 and 10 years old with congenital amegakaryocytic thrombocytopenia, due to receive a stem cell transplant. CDR3 amino acids: CASSPGGSAYEQYF. CDR3 DNA sequence: TGTGCCAGCTCACCAGGTGGCAGCGCCTACGAGCAGTACTTC. Filled out from reference TRBV18 and TRBJ2-7, the complete variable domain reads NAGVMQNPRHLVRRRGQEARLRCSPMKGHSHVYWYRQLPEEGLKFMVYLQKENIIDESGMPKERFSAEFPKEGPSILRIQQVVRGDSAAYFCASSPGGSAYEQYFGPGTRLTVT.